A selection of T cell receptor beta chains follows, all from one sample in a study of blood T cell repertoires in COVID-19. TCRdb's table, derived via immunoSEQ multiplex PCR, lists solely in-frame clones and lacks some. This sample has a few hundred thousand clones, with approximately 82% found just once. Material: PBMCs or T cells enriched from blood (not recorded which). Receptors were obtained from a man aged 35 to 55 who had been exposed to COVID-19. The CDR3 runs from the conserved cysteine through the conserved F or W. D genes are given only for firm matches. Not all rows give a size; the values are once, few, many and, for expanded clones, a class.

NA | TRBJ1-2 | NA | TRBV6-5 | CASSTRFTGNYGYTF | TGTGCCAGCAGTACCCGATTTACAGGGAACTATGGCTACACCTTC
TRBD2 | TRBJ2-7 | NA | TRBV14 | CASSQAGAYEQYF | TGTGCCAGCAGCCAGGCGGGAGCCTACGAGCAGTACTTC
NA | TRBJ2-1 | NA | TRBV19 | CASELGTGNEQFF | TGTGCCAGTGAATTGGGTACGGGGAATGAGCAGTTCTTC
NA | TRBJ1-4 | NA | TRBV9 | CASSVDEGAMTNEKLFF | TGTGCCAGCAGCGTTGATGAGGGCGCAATGACTAATGAAAAACTGTTTTTT
NA | TRBJ2-3 | NA | TRBV6-5 | CASSYVRGDTQYF | TGTGCCAGCAGTTACGTTCGGGGGGATACGCAGTATTTT
NA | TRBJ1-2 | NA | TRBV12-3/TRBV12-4 | CASSLQATAGYTF | TGTGCCAGCAGTTTGCAGGCCACTGCGGGCTACACCTTC
TRBD1 | TRBJ2-7 | NA | TRBV10-3 | CAISDLRTGYEQYF | TGTGCCATCAGTGATTTAAGGACAGGTTACGAGCAGTACTTC
NA | TRBJ1-1 | NA | TRBV27 | CASSLEAGRMNTEAFF | TGTGCCAGCAGTTTGGAGGCAGGGAGGATGAACACTGAAGCTTTCTTT
NA | TRBJ1-2 | once | TRBV6-5 | CASSYGARRGGGYTF | TGTGCCAGCAGTTATGGGGCTAGGAGGGGAGGTGGCTACACCTTC
TRBD2 | TRBJ2-7 | NA | TRBV2 | CASRGSGRSSYEQYF | TGTGCCAGCAGGGGTAGCGGGAGGAGCTCCTACGAGCAGTACTTC
TRBD2 | TRBJ2-5 | NA | TRBV7-7 | CASSLGTGGLVETQYF | TGTGCTAGCAGCTTAGGCACTGGGGGACTAGTAGAGACCCAGTACTTC
NA | TRBJ2-7 | NA | TRBV9 | CASSVLEGSYEQYF | TGTGCCAGCAGCGTATTGGAGGGGAGCTACGAGCAGTACTTC
NA | TRBJ2-7 | once | TRBV5-6 | CASSLFQYEQYF | TGTGCCAGCAGCTTGTTCCAGTACGAGCAGTACTTC
TRBD1 | TRBJ2-7 | NA | TRBV9 | CASSSRGRDRDEQYF | TGTGCCAGCAGCTCCCGAGGGAGGGACAGGGACGAGCAGTACTTC
TRBD1 | TRBJ1-1 | NA | TRBV29-1 | CSVAPGTAMNTEAFF | TGCAGCGTAGCCCCCGGGACAGCCATGAACACTGAAGCTTTCTTT
NA | TRBJ2-3 | once | TRBV6-6 | CASSPGALTQYF | TGTGCCAGCAGTCCGGGTGCCCTTACGCAGTATTTT
NA | TRBJ2-2 | NA | TRBV14 | CASSRGHGELFF | TGTGCCAGCAGCCGGGGGCACGGGGAGCTGTTTTTT
NA | TRBJ1-2 | NA | TRBV2 | CASTERQGGGYTF | TGTGCCAGCACCGAACGGCAGGGAGGGGGCTACACCTTC
NA | TRBJ1-5 | NA | TRBV18 | CASSPQGQPQHF | TGTGCCAGCTCACCGCAGGGACAGCCCCAGCATTTT
TRBD2 | TRBJ2-2 | few | TRBV19 | CASGAGVLTGELFF | TGTGCCAGTGGGGCGGGGGTTCTCACCGGGGAGCTGTTTTTT